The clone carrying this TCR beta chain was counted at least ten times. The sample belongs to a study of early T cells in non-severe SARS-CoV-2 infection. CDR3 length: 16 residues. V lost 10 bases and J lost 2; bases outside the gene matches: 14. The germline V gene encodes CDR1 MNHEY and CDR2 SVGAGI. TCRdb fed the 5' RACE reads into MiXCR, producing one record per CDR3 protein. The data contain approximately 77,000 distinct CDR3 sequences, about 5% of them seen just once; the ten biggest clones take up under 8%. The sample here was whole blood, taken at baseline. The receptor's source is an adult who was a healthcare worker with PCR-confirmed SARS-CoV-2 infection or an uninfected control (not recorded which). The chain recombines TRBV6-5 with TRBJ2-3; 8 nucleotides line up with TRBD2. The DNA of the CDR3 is TGTGCCACCGCGCCTGCTGGCGGGGGGTTCACAGATACGCAGTATTTT. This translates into CATAPAGGGFTDTQYF.